This TCR beta chain was documented in a study of monozygotic twins with inflammatory bowel disease (dated by TCRdb to 2018 to 2020). As for the study more broadly: The complete study included about 30 monozygotic twin pairs: 19 IBD-discordant Danish pairs and nine German pairs, of which four were IBD-concordant and five were IBD-discordant. The search for disease-associated traits relied mainly on comparing IBD patients with their genetically identical healthy co-twins within discordant pairs. Each individual had, on average, about 151 000 unique TCRalpha sequences and 181 000 unique TCRbeta sequences available for analysis. The full study reports these points: Different T cell subtypes could not be distinguished in the analysis. Because patients were on differing immunosuppressive treatments, the repertoires may have picked up extra background noise and inter-individual variability. Compared with healthy twins, IBD patients had fewer clonotypes in common with other individuals, a difference most pronounced in patients showing signs of disease activity. Repertoire similarity did not differ between concordant and discordant twins, possibly due to limited statistical power. Measured by the inverse Simpson index, TCRbeta repertoire diversity was lower in IBD patients than in their healthy co-twins. The results gave no support for a single strong signal or clonotype linked to IBD.

From each donor, an approximately 2.3 ml peripheral blood sample was collected into PAXgene tubes and kept at -80 degrees C. Without any T cell sorting, total RNA was extracted from whole blood using the PAXgene blood miRNA kit on an automated QIAcube. Peripheral blood from monozygotic twin pairs concordant or discordant for inflammatory bowel disease was subjected to deep TCRalpha and TCRbeta repertoire profiling with unique molecular barcoding. Smoking habits were recorded for all twin pairs, with individuals classified as current, former or never smokers. The method was 5' RACE. Each TCR library was prepared from about 3,400 ng of total RNA. For each sample, cDNA synthesis was carried out in eight separate reactions using SMARTScribe reverse transcriptase. During cDNA synthesis, unique molecular identifiers containing a 6-nucleotide sample barcode were introduced by template switching. TCRalpha and TCRbeta cDNA was amplified in two nested PCRs of around 15 and 9 cycles, and bead purification was carried out after each PCR. Before amplification, cDNA was treated with uracil DNA-glycosylase and purified using the QIAquick PCR purification kit. The second PCR added Illumina TruSeq-compatible adapters along with sample-specific barcodes. TapeStation and Qubit were used to check library quality and concentration, and 5 ng of each library went into the pool. Sequencing of pooled libraries was carried out on an Illumina HiSeq2500 single-index Rapid Run using 2 x 100 bp reads and custom sequencing primers. Per the authors' processing: MiGEC version 1.2.6 was used for UMI-based consensus assembly to correct PCR and sequencing errors. MiXCR version 2.1.1 handled V(D)J alignment, clonotype assembly and CDR3 extraction. Normalisation of gene usage, clonotype sharing and MAIT/NKT TCR abundance was achieved by analysing the top 1000, 10 000 and 20 000 clonotypes per sample. Diversity was computed as the inverse Simpson index with the vegan R package after downsampling to 27 000 UMIs. Paired Mann-Whitney U tests on discordant twin pairs were used, with Benjamini-Hochberg multiple-testing correction. Following TCRdb reprocessing, every CDR3 protein sequence forms one entry, and DNA is not provided. The V and J calls were determined by TCRdb, not by the authors. This sample's clone table shows hundreds of thousands of distinct CDR3 sequences. Clones ranked in the top ten supply approximately 5.9% of the sample.

On this clonotype: Which antigen it targets is not known.

The germline V gene (reference sequence) yields LNHNV for CDR1 and YYDKDF for CDR2. From its cysteine to its phenylalanine, the CDR3 spans 17 amino acids. The coding DNA is unavailable. The chain is encoded by TRBV15 joined to TRBJ1-5; TCRdb names TRBD1, which stays unverified in the absence of DNA. The source of this sequence is a human donor with ulcerative colitis or Crohn's disease, or a healthy co-twin of an affected twin (not recorded which). Sequenced: blood. The CDR3 corresponds to CATSRPGRGNSNQPQHF.